Listed below are T cell receptor beta chains from one sample, sequenced in a study of T cells in Graves' hyperthyroidism and ophthalmopathy. Each CDR3 protein gets one entry after TCRdb re-called the multiplex PCR reads with MiXCR. The sample consists of roughly 500,000 distinct CDR3 sequences, 46% of them appearing once. Sample: peripheral blood or thyroid tissue (not recorded which). These receptors were obtained from an adult woman with Graves' disease, either hyperthyroidism or ophthalmopathy (not recorded which). Both conserved end residues are part of each CDR3. D genes are given only for firm matches. Expanded clones are given a class, and other clones once, few, many or no size at all.

many,TRBJ1-2,TRBV18,.,TGTGCCAGCTCACCAACGGACCTCTATGGCTACACCTTC,CASSPTDLYGYTF
.,TRBJ1-2,TRBV5-1,.,TGCGCCAGCAGCTCGGGGAGTTCCTATGGCTACACCTTC,CASSSGSSYGYTF
many,TRBJ1-5,TRBV6-8,.,TGTGCCAGCAGAATCCCGGGAATCGAGGGTACTCAGCCCCAGCATTTT,CASRIPGIEGTQPQHF
few,TRBJ1-1,TRBV20-1,.,TGCAGTGCTACGAGCCCCGGGACGTGGGATGCTTTCTTT,CSATSPGTWDAFF
many,TRBJ1-5,TRBV6-4,.,TGTGCCAGCAGTGTGCGAAACGGGAGGAATCAGCCCCAGCATTTT,CASSVRNGRNQPQHF
.,TRBJ2-7,TRBV5-1,TRBD1,TGCGCCAGCAGCCCGGCGGTGGACAGGGTTTCATCCGAGCAGTACTTC,CASSPAVDRVSSEQYF
few,TRBJ1-1,TRBV30,.,TGTGCCTGGAGTGACGGGTATCGGGCTTTCTTT,CAWSDGYRAFF
.,TRBJ2-5,TRBV25-1,.,TGTGCCAGCAGTGAGAGTTTAGGGATAGGAGAGACCCAGTACTTC,CASSESLGIGETQYF
many,TRBJ1-5,TRBV12-3/TRBV12-4,.,TGTGCCAGCAGTTTACGGGGCGGCCGGGGAAGCAATCAGCCCCAGCATTTT,CASSLRGGRGSNQPQHF
many,TRBJ2-5,TRBV28,TRBD2,TGTGCCAGCAGTTCCGCGGGGACTAGCGGGAGTGAGACCCAGTACTTC,CASSSAGTSGSETQYF
.,TRBJ2-6,TRBV10-1,TRBD1,TGCGCCAGCAGTGCGAGCCTCAAGATAACAGGGGATGGAGTCTCCGGGGCCAACGTCCTGACTTTC,CASSASLKITGDGVSGANVLTF
many,TRBJ1-3,TRBV5-1,.,TGCGCCAGCAGCTATATTCCGGGACAAGACGGAAACACCATATATTTT,CASSYIPGQDGNTIYF
once,TRBJ2-5,TRBV24-1,TRBD2,TGTGCCACCAGTGACAAGGGACTAGCGGGACAAGAGACCCAGTACTTC,CATSDKGLAGQETQYF
.,TRBJ1-2,TRBV20-1,TRBD1,TGCAGTGCCATAGACCACAGGGGGAGCTATGGCTACACCTTC,CSAIDHRGSYGYTF
few,TRBJ1-4,TRBV10-3,.,TGTGCCATCAGTGACGTTGGTGGGGGTGAAAAACTGTTTTTT,CAISDVGGGEKLFF
few,TRBJ1-5,TRBV24-1,TRBD1,TGTGCCACCAGTGACCGTGGACAGGGGCGCAATCAGCCCCAGCATTTT,CATSDRGQGRNQPQHF
many,TRBJ1-6,TRBV5-1,TRBD1,TGCGCCAGCAGTGGACCGACAGGGGTGCCCCTCCACTTT,CASSGPTGVPLHF
many,TRBJ2-2,TRBV7-2,TRBD2,TGTGCCAGCAGCCCATGGACTAGCGCCGGGGAGCTGTTTTTT,CASSPWTSAGELFF
.,TRBJ1-2,TRBV14,.,TGTGCCAGCAGCCCCGGCAAGGGTGTGAACTATGGCTACACCTTC,CASSPGKGVNYGYTF
many,TRBJ2-7,TRBV11-2,.,TGTGCCAGCAGCTTAGATGGGGACTGGTACGAGCAGTACTTC,CASSLDGDWYEQYF
few,TRBJ2-5,TRBV6-1,TRBD1,TGTGCCAGCAGTTACTCCGGGACAGGGAGTGGAGAGACCCAGTACTTC,CASSYSGTGSGETQYF
many,TRBJ2-7,TRBV7-9,.,TGTGCCAGCAGCCCTCCGGGACTGGCCTACGAGCAGTACTTC,CASSPPGLAYEQYF
.,TRBJ1-2,TRBV7-9,.,TGTGCCAGCGGCTCAATCGGTCTTGGCTACACCTTC,CASGSIGLGYTF
few,TRBJ1-4,TRBV11-3,.,TGTGCCAGCAGTTTAAGGCCTCTCTGGGGGGAAAAACTGTTTTTT,CASSLRPLWGEKLFF
many,TRBJ2-7,TRBV7-3,TRBD2,TGTGCCAGCAGCTTAATGCCGACTAGCGACCAGCAGTACTTC,CASSLMPTSDQQYF
many,TRBJ2-5,TRBV15,.,TGTGCCACCAGCAGAGGGGCAGGACGCCAAGAGACCCAGTACTTC,CATSRGAGRQETQYF
many,TRBJ1-3,TRBV19,.,TGTGCCAGTACCCCCGGATGGTTCTCTGGAAACACCATATATTTT,CASTPGWFSGNTIYF
.,TRBJ1-1,TRBV29-1,.,TGCAGCAGTCCTGGGACGGTGAACACTGAAGCTTTCTTT,CSSPGTVNTEAFF
.,TRBJ1-1,TRBV6-1,.,TGTGCCAACAGTGAATACTTGGGGAACACTGAAGCTTTCTTT,CANSEYLGNTEAFF
many,TRBJ1-5,TRBV10-3,.,TGTGCCGTAAACGAGGGAGGTAGCAATCAGCCCCAGCATTTT,CAVNEGGSNQPQHF
.,TRBJ2-7,TRBV12-3/TRBV12-4,TRBD2,TGTGCCAGCAGTACCGGGACTAGCGGGCTCTACGAGCAGTACTTC,CASSTGTSGLYEQYF
many,TRBJ2-2,TRBV15,.,TGTGCCACCAGCAGTATGGGGGGAAGGGAGCTGTTTTTT,CATSSMGGRELFF
.,TRBJ2-7,TRBV11-1,TRBD2,TGTGCCAGCAGCCCGGCCGGACTAGCCCCCGAGCAGTACTTC,CASSPAGLAPEQYF
many,TRBJ1-5,TRBV3-1,.,TGTGCCAGTTCCTGGCAGGGCAATCAGCCCCAGCATTTT,CASSWQGNQPQHF
many,TRBJ2-2,TRBV2,.,TGTGCCAGCAGTGACACACAGCCGAACACCGGGGAGCTGTTTTTT,CASSDTQPNTGELFF
few,TRBJ2-5,TRBV4-1,TRBD2,TGCGCCAGCAGCCCGGAGACTAGCGGGAGGGCAGAGACCCAGTACTTC,CASSPETSGRAETQYF
.,TRBJ1-2,TRBV25-1,.,TGTGCCAGCAGCTATCCGAACTATGGCTACACCTTC,CASSYPNYGYTF
.,TRBJ2-6,TRBV7-6,TRBD1,TGTGCCAGCAGCTTCGCATCGACAGGGTTTGGGGCCAACGTCCTGACTTTC,CASSFASTGFGANVLTF
many,TRBJ1-2,TRBV5-1,.,TGCGCCAGCAGCTTATATTACGGACAGACAGACGGCTACACCTTC,CASSLYYGQTDGYTF
.,TRBJ1-4,TRBV20-1,.,TGCAGTGCTAGACAGGGACCGGAAAAACTGTTTTTT,CSARQGPEKLFF
many,TRBJ2-5,TRBV9,.,TGTGCCAGCAGCGTAGGTACAGCGCTTAAAGAGACCCAGTACTTC,CASSVGTALKETQYF